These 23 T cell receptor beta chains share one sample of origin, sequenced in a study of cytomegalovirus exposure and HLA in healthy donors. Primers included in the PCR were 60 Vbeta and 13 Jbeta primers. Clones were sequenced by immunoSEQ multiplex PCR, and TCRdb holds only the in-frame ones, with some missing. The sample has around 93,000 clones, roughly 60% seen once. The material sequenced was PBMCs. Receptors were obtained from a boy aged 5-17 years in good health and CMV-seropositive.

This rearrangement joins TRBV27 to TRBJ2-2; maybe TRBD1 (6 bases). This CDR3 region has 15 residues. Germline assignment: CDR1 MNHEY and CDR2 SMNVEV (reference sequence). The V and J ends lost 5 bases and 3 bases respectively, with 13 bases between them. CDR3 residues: CASSVQGSDTGELFF. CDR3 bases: TGTGCCAGCAGTGTACAGGGAAGTGACACCGGGGAGCTGTTTTTT.

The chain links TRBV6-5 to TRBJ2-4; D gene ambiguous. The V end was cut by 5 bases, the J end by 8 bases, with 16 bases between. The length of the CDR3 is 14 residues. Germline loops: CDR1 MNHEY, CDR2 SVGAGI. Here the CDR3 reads CASSPPTFSHIQYF. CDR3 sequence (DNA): TGTGCCAGCAGTCCCCCGACGTTTAGCCACATTCAGTACTTC.

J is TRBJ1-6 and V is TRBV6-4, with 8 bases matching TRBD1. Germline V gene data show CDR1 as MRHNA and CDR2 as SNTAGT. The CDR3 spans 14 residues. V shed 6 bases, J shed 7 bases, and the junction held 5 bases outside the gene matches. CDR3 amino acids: CASRATGENSPLHF. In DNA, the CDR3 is TGTGCCAGCAGGGCGACAGGGGAGAATTCACCCCTCCACTTT.

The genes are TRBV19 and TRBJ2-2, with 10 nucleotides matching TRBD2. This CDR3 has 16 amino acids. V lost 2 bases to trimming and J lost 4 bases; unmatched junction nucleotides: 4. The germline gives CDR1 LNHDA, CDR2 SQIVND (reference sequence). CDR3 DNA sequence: TGTGCCAGTAGTATAAGGAGCGGGAGGGCCACCGGGGAGCTGTTTTTT. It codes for CASSIRSGRATGELFF. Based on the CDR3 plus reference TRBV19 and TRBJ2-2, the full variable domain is DGGITQSPKYLFRKEGQNVTLSCEQNLNHDAMYWYRQDPGQGLRLIYYSQIVNDFQKGDIAEGYSVSREKKESFPLTVTSAQKNPTAFYLCASSIRSGRATGELFFGEGSRLTVL.

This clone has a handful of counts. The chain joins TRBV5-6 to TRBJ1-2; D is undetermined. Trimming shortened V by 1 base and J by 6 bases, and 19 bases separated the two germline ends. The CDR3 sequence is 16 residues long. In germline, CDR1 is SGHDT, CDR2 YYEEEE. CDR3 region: CASSLFPYGPADGYTF. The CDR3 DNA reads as TGTGCCAGCAGCTTGTTTCCCTACGGCCCAGCGGATGGCTACACCTTC.

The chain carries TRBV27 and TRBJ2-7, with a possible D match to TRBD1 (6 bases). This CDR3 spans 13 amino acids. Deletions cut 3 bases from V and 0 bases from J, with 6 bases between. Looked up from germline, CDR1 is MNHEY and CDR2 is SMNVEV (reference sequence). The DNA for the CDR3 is TGTGCCAGCAGTTTGGACAGCTCCTACGAGCAGTACTTC. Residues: CASSLDSSYEQYF.

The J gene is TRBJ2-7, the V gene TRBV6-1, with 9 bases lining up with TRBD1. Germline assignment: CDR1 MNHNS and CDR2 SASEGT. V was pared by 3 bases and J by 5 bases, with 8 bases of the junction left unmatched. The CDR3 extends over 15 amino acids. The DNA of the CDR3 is TGTGCCAGCAGTGAGCCGGGACAGGGTTTCGACGAGCAGTACTTC. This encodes CASSEPGQGFDEQYF.

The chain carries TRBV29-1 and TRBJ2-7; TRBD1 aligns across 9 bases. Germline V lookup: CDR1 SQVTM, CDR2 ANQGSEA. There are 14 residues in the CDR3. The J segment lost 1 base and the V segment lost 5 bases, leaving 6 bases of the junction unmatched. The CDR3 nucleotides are TGCAGCGTTCTAGGGACAGGGATATCCTACGAGCAGTACTTC. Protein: CSVLGTGISYEQYF.

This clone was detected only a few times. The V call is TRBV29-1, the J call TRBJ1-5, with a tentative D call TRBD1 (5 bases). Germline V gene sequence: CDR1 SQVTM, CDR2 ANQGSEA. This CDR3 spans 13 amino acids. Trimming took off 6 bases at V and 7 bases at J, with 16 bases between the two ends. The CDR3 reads CSVQRGEGQPQHF. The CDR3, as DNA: TGCAGCGTCCAACGGGGGGAAGGACAGCCCCAGCATTTT.

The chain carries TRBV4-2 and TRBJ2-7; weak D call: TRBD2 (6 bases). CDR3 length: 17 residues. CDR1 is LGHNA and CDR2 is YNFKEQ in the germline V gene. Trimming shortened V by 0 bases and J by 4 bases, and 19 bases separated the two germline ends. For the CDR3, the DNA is TGTGCCAGCAGCCAAGATATTTCCGGGACTGTGACTTACGAGCAGTACTTC. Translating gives CASSQDISGTVTYEQYF.

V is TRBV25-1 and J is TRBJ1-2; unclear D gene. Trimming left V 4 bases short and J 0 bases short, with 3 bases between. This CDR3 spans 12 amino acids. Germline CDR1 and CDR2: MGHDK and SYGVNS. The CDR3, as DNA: TGTGCCAGCAGTGCTGCTAACTATGGCTACACCTTC. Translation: CASSAANYGYTF.

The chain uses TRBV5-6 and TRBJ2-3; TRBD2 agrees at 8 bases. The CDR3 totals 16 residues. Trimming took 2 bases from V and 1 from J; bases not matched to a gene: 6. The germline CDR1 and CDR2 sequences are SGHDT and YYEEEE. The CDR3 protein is CASSFPSGSRTDTQYF. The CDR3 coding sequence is TGTGCCAGCAGCTTTCCCAGCGGGAGTCGCACAGATACGCAGTATTTT.

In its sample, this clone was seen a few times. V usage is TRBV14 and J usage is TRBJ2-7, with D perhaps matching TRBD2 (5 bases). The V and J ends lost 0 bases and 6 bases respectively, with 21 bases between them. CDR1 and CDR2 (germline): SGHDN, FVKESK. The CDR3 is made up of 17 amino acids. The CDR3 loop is CASSQEHGVGVGFEQYF. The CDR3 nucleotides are TGTGCCAGCAGCCAAGAACATGGCGTCGGGGTCGGTTTCGAGCAGTACTTC.

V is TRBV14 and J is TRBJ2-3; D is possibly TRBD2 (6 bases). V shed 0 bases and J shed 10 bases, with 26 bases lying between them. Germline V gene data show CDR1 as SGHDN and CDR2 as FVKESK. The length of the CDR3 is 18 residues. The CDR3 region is CASSQDRLDTSSLLSQYF. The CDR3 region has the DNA TGTGCCAGCAGCCAAGATCGCTTAGACACTAGCAGCTTGTTATCGCAGTATTTT.

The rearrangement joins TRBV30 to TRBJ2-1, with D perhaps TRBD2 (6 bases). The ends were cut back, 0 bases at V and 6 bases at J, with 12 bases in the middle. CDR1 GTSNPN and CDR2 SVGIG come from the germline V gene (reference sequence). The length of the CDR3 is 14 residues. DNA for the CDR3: TGTGCCTGGAGTGTACGGCTAGCGAGCAATGAGCAGTTCTTC. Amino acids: CAWSVRLASNEQFF.

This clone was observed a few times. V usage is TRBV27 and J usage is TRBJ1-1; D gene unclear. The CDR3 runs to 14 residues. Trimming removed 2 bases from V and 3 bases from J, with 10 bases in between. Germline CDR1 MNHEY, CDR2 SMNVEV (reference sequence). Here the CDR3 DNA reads TGTGCCAGCAGTTTAGCACCCACTTACACTGAAGCTTTCTTT. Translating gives CASSLAPTYTEAFF.

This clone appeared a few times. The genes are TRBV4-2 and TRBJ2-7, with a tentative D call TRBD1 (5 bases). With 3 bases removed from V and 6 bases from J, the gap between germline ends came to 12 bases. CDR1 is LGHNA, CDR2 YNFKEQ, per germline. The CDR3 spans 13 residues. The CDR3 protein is CASSQIRVGEQYF. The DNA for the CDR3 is TGTGCCAGCAGCCAGATCAGGGTGGGCGAGCAGTACTTC.

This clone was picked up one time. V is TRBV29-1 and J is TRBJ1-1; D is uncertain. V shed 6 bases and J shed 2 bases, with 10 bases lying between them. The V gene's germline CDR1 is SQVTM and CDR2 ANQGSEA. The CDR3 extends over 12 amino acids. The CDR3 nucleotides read TGCAGCGTGGTGAGAGCCAACACTGAAGCTTTCTTT. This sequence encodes CSVVRANTEAFF.

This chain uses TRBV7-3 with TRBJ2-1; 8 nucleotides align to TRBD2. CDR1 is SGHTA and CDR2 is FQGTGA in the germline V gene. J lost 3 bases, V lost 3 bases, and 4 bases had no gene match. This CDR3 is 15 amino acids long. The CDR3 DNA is TGTGCCAGCAGCTTTAGGCGGGGGGACTACAATGAGCAGTTCTTC. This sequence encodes CASSFRRGDYNEQFF.

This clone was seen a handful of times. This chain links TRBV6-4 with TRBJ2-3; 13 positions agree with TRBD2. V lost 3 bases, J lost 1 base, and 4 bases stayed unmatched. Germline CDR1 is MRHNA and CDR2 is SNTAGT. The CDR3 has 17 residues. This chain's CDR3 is CASSDGTSGTGTDTQYF. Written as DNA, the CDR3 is TGTGCCAGCAGTGATGGGACTAGCGGGACCGGCACAGATACGCAGTATTTT.

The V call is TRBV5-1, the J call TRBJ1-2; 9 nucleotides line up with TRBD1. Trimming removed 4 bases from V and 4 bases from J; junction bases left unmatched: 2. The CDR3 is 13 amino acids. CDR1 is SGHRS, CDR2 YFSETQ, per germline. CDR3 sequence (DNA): TGCGCCAGCAGCCAGGACAGGGGCTATGGCTACACCTTC. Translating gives CASSQDRGYGYTF.

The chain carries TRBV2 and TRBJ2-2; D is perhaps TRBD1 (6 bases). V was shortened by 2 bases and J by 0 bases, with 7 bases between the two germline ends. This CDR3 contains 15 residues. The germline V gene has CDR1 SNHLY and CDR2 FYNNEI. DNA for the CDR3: TGTGCCAGCAGTGAACAGGGGACGAACACCGGGGAGCTGTTTTTT. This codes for CASSEQGTNTGELFF.

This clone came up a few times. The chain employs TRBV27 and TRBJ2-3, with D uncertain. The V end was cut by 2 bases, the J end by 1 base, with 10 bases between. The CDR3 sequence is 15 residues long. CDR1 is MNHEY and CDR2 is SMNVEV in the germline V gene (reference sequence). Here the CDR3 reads CASSLLGQGTDTQYF. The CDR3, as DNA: TGTGCCAGCAGTTTACTCGGCCAGGGCACAGATACGCAGTATTTT.